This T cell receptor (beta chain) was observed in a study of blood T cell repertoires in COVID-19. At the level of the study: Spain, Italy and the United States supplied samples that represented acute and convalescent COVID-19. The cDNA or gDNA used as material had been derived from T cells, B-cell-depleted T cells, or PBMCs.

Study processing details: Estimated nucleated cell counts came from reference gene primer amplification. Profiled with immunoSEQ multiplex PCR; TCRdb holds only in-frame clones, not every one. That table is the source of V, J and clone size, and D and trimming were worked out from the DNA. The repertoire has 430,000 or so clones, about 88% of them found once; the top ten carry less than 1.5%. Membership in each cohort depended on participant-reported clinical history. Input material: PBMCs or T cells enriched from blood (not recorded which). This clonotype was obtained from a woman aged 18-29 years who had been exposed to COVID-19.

The CDR3 reads CASSLVRGGRDTIYF. In DNA form, the CDR3 reads TGTGCCAGCAGCTTGGTGCGAGGGGGCAGGGACACCATATATTTT. The chain couples TRBV5-5 to TRBJ1-3; 7 nucleotides match TRBD1. Per germline, CDR1 SGHKS and CDR2 YYEKEE (reference sequence). The CDR3 sequence is 15 residues long. The V segment lost 0 bases and the J segment 8 bases; nucleotides outside the gene matches: 8.